This TCR beta chain was sequenced during a study of T cell responses to AZD1222 COVID-19 vaccine. Study findings and constraints: Spike-specific TCR breadth and depth went up after people got two AZD1222 doses. The donor cohort was predominantly white British with a female majority, and clonal diversity may have been underestimated. At 160-218 and 743-854, vaccine-associated CD4 TCRs were dominant, and they spanned spike. Sampled repertoires all dated from after the peak T cell response.

Of note for this clone: Its specificity is not known.

The repertoire was sequenced with immunoSEQ multiplex PCR; TCRdb's copy has only in-frame clones and lacks some. The profile shows 150,000 to 200,000 clones, approximately 93% of them singletons. The V gene lost 5 bases and the J gene lost 1 base, with 14 bases spanning the gap. There are 15 residues in the CDR3. Per the germline V gene, CDR1 is LNHDA and CDR2 is SQIVND (reference sequence). Specimen: peripheral blood, collected on day 0 of AZD1222 vaccination. The TCR was taken from an adult in good health. This chain links TRBV19 with TRBJ1-2; no clear D. CDR3 sequence reads: CASSRTPTVNYGYTF. For the CDR3, the DNA is TGTGCCAGTAGTCGAACCCCCACGGTTAACTATGGCTACACCTTC.